A single sample gave rise to the 26 T cell receptor beta chains below, sequenced in a study of blood T cell repertoires in COVID-19. Assay: immunoSEQ multiplex PCR; the TCRdb copy retains only in-frame clones and omits some. Among 300,000 to 400,000 clones, under 90% were seen once, and the ten largest hold around 4.8%. What was sequenced was PBMCs or T cells enriched from blood (not recorded which). Every receptor here comes from a man aged 60 to 69 who had recovered from COVID-19.

V gene TRBV21-1 combines with J gene TRBJ2-7; the tabulated D call, TRBD1, remains unverified against the DNA. TRBV21-1 is an annotated pseudogene. The CDR3 spans 15 residues. CDR3: CASRMGASNGYEQYF. The CDR3 nucleotides are TGTGCCAGCAGGATGGGGGCCAGTAACGGCTACGAGCAGTACTTC.

Turning to this clone: The identical CDR3 is also encoded by other nucleotide sequences in the sample. The V gene is TRBV7-9, the J gene TRBJ2-5; 11 nucleotides line up with TRBD1. The V gene end was trimmed by 5 bases and the J gene end by 4 bases; junction bases not matched to a gene: 3. The CDR3 has 14 residues. CDR1 is SEHNR, CDR2 FQNEAQ, per germline (reference sequence). The CDR3 spells CASSLGTGGETQYF. The CDR3 nucleotides are TGTGCCAGCAGCCTTGGGACAGGGGGAGAGACCCAGTACTTC.

The DNA of the CDR3 is TGTGCCAGCAGCTTCTCGTTCGGGGGTCGCACAGATACGCAGTATTTT. Amino acids: CASSFSFGGRTDTQYF. The genes are TRBV11-2 and TRBJ2-3; perhaps TRBD2 as D (6 bases). V lost 3 bases, J lost 1 base, and 14 bases lay in between. The CDR3 loop spans 16 amino acids. The germline V gene has CDR1 SGHAT and CDR2 FQNNGV. The variable domain in full, with the rest retrieved from reference TRBV11-2 and TRBJ2-3, is EAGVAQSPRYKIIEKRQSVAFWCNPISGHATLYWYQQILGQGPKLLIQFQNNGVVDDSQLPKDRFSAERLKGVDSTLKIQPAKLEDSAVYLCASSFSFGGRTDTQYFGPGTRLTVL.

The chain couples TRBV19 to TRBJ2-7; D not resolved. Trimming removed 3 bases from V and 2 bases from J, with 8 bases in between. The CDR3 consists of 13 residues. Germline V gene sequence: CDR1 LNHDA, CDR2 SQIVND (reference sequence). DNA of the CDR3: TGTGCCAGTAGTATGAAGAGAACCTACGAGCAGTACTTC. This gives the protein CASSMKRTYEQYF.

The chain joins TRBV3-1 (or the pseudogene TRBV3-2) to TRBJ1-2; tentatively, D is TRBD1 (6 bases). CDR1 and CDR2 (germline): LGHDT, YNNKEL (reference sequence). With 1 base removed from V and 8 bases from J, the gap between germline ends came to 8 bases. The CDR3 contains 12 residues. The CDR3 loop reads CASSQGGGGYTF. For the CDR3, the DNA is TGTGCCAGCAGCCAAGGTGGGGGCGGCTACACCTTC.

In its sample, this clone was seen once. The chain links TRBV27 to TRBJ2-1, with 8 bases lining up with TRBD2. The CDR3 sequence is 15 residues long. J lost 5 bases, V lost 3 bases, and 6 bases had no gene match. Germline V gives CDR1 MNHEY, CDR2 SMNVEV (reference sequence). In nucleotides, the CDR3 is TGTGCCAGCAGTTTCCGAGCGGGAGTTGACAATGAGCAGTTCTTC. Amino acids: CASSFRAGVDNEQFF.

This chain joins TRBV7-8 and TRBJ2-3; D unresolved. Trimming shortened V by 5 bases and J by 1 base, and 10 bases separated the two germline ends. The CDR3 is made up of 14 amino acids. CDR1 and CDR2 (germline): SGHVS, FQNEAQ. CDR3 sequence reads: CASSPGTGTDTQYF. In DNA form, the CDR3 reads TGTGCCAGCAGCCCCGGAACAGGCACAGATACGCAGTATTTT.

The sample holds many counts of this clone. The gene calls are TRBV5-4 and TRBJ2-7; the match to TRBD2 covers 7 bases. Germline loops: CDR1 SGHNT, CDR2 YYREEE (reference sequence). J gave up 0 bases and V 5 bases, and 2 bases lay outside the gene matches. The CDR3 extends over 13 amino acids. The CDR3 sequence: CASSREDSYEQYF. The DNA of the CDR3 is TGTGCCAGCAGTCGGGAGGACTCCTACGAGCAGTACTTC.

This chain connects TRBV28 to TRBJ2-1, with 9 positions matching TRBD2. Unmatched junction bases numbered 15, after V lost 6 bases and J lost 15 bases. The CDR3 totals 14 residues. Germline V CDR1 and CDR2: MDHEN, SYDVKM. The CDR3 reads CASSPEVAGAKRFF. DNA for the CDR3: TGTGCCAGCAGCCCCGAGGTAGCGGGAGCAAAAAGGTTCTTC. The complete variable domain, with remaining parts taken from reference TRBV28 and TRBJ2-1, reads DVKVTQSSRYLVKRTGEKVFLECVQDMDHENMFWYRQDPGLGLRLIYFSYDVKMKEKGDIPEGYSVSREKKERFSLILESASTNQTSMYLCASSPEVAGAKRFFGPGTRLTVL.

This clone was recorded only once. The genes are TRBV19 and TRBJ1-5; D possibly corresponds to TRBD1 (5 bases). Germline CDR1 and CDR2: LNHDA and SQIVND (reference sequence). The CDR3 spans 15 residues. V was clipped by 6 bases and J by 0 bases, with 12 bases between them. The CDR3 is CASRGQLYSNQPQHF. DNA of the CDR3: TGTGCCAGTAGGGGGCAGCTATATAGCAATCAGCCCCAGCATTTT.

The sample holds one count of this clone. CDR3 sequence: CASSPQPSGANVLTF. CDR3 nucleotide sequence: TGTGCCAGCTCACCACAGCCGTCTGGGGCCAACGTCCTGACTTTC. This sequence joins TRBV18 and TRBJ2-6; no reliable D call. V lost 1 base to trimming and J lost 1 base, with 5 bases between them. The CDR3 consists of 15 residues. The germline CDR1 and CDR2 sequences are KGHSH and LQKENI.

The chain recombines TRBV28 with TRBJ1-2; tentative D call: TRBD1 (5 bases). The CDR3 extends over 12 amino acids. In germline, CDR1 is MDHEN, CDR2 SYDVKM. V was shortened by 3 bases and J by 8 bases, with 10 bases between the two germline ends. CDR3 region: CASSFQGWGYTF. The CDR3 DNA follows: TGTGCCAGCAGTTTCCAGGGTTGGGGCTACACCTTC.

This chain uses TRBV19 with TRBJ2-3; D is perhaps TRBD1 (6 bases). From germline, CDR1 is LNHDA and CDR2 SQIVND (reference sequence). Trimming shortened V by 6 bases and J by 1 base, and 11 bases separated the two germline ends. The length of the CDR3 is 14 residues. In DNA form, the CDR3 reads TGTGCCAGTAGCACAGGGCCGGGCACAGATACGCAGTATTTT. Its translation: CASSTGPGTDTQYF.

The CDR3 protein is CASSFGSGNYGYTF. In DNA, the CDR3 is TGCGCCAGCAGCTTTGGGTCAGGGAATTATGGCTACACCTTC. The V and J genes are TRBV5-1 and TRBJ1-2; D may be TRBD1 (5 bases). V was pared by 2 bases and J by 5 bases, with 13 bases between. The CDR3 is made up of 14 amino acids. Germline V gives CDR1 SGHRS, CDR2 YFSETQ.

The V gene is TRBV24-1, the J gene TRBJ2-2; 7 bases map to TRBD1. The CDR3 loop spans 16 amino acids. The germline CDR1 and CDR2 sequences are KGHDR and SFDVKD. V trimming: 4 bases; J trimming: 3 bases; junction bases outside the gene matches: 7. The CDR3 loop reads CATSEQGTADTGELFF. CDR3 nucleotide sequence: TGTGCCACCAGTGAACAGGGGACGGCGGACACCGGGGAGCTGTTTTTT.

The V call is TRBV29-1, the J call TRBJ2-2, with D hard to call. This CDR3 spans 13 amino acids. The germline V gene has CDR1 SQVTM and CDR2 ANQGSEA. V lost 4 bases to trimming and J lost 4 bases, with 10 bases between them. The CDR3 spells CSVAPWSTGELFF. DNA of the CDR3: TGCAGCGTTGCCCCTTGGAGCACCGGGGAGCTGTTTTTT.

This sequence joins TRBV6-6 and TRBJ1-1; D unresolved. Trimming stripped 5 bases from V and 3 bases from J, with 7 bases between. The CDR3 consists of 12 residues. CDR1 is MNHNY, CDR2 SVGAGI, per germline (reference sequence). The CDR3 protein is CASSPGYTEAFF. CDR3 DNA sequence: TGTGCCAGCAGTCCGGGGTACACTGAAGCTTTCTTT.

The V and J genes are TRBV11-2 and TRBJ1-4, with 7 bases aligning to TRBD1. Germline CDR1 and CDR2: SGHAT and FQNNGV. V lost 4 bases to trimming and J lost 0 bases; unmatched junction nucleotides: 14. The CDR3 contains 19 residues. In DNA, the CDR3 is TGTGCCAGCAGCTCCGCATACAGGGGCCGGTTTGCAACTAATGAAAAACTGTTTTTT. Its protein is CASSSAYRGRFATNEKLFF.

V and J are TRBV25-1 and TRBJ1-1; D gene uncertain. Germline V gene sequence: CDR1 MGHDK, CDR2 SYGVNS. V was trimmed by 6 bases and J by 1 base, leaving 15 bases between them. The CDR3 has 15 amino acids. The CDR3 nucleotides are TGTGCCAGCAGCCCACAAAGAGGGAAGAACACTGAAGCTTTCTTT. Translating it yields CASSPQRGKNTEAFF.

This chain connects TRBV19 to TRBJ1-5; TRBD1 matches at 8 bases. Germline CDR1 reads LNHDA; CDR2 reads SQIVND (reference sequence). This CDR3 is built from 15 residues. V lost 7 bases to trimming and J lost 4 bases; unmatched junction nucleotides: 9. The CDR3 region is CASTPRQGANQPQHF. The CDR3 DNA follows: TGTGCCAGTACCCCTCGGCAGGGGGCAAATCAGCCCCAGCATTTT. The full variable domain, with the rest looked up from reference TRBV19 and TRBJ1-5, is DGGITQSPKYLFRKEGQNVTLSCEQNLNHDAMYWYRQDPGQGLRLIYYSQIVNDFQKGDIAEGYSVSREKKESFPLTVTSAQKNPTAFYLCASTPRQGANQPQHFGDGTRLSIL.

The V gene is TRBV10-2, the J gene TRBJ2-7; 8 bases are a match to TRBD2. The V segment lost 6 bases and the J segment 6 bases; nucleotides outside the gene matches: 13. Germline CDR1 is WSHSY and CDR2 is SAAADI. CDR3 length equals 15 residues. In DNA form, the CDR3 reads TGCGCCAGCAGAAATACCGGGACTAGTTCCCCCGAGCAGTACTTC. This sequence encodes CASRNTGTSSPEQYF.

The chain links TRBV6-5 to TRBJ1-1, with 9 bases that match TRBD1. Germline-derived CDR1 and CDR2 are MNHEY and SVGAGI. The CDR3 runs to 14 residues. Losses at the gene ends were 6 bases for V and 2 bases for J; bases not matched to a gene: 4. CDR3 sequence: CASSPQGANTEAFF. The DNA of the CDR3 is TGTGCCAGCAGCCCACAGGGGGCTAACACTGAAGCTTTCTTT.

V usage is TRBV6-4 and J usage is TRBJ2-7, with a weak D call TRBD2 (5 bases). V was pared by 0 bases and J by 3 bases, with 30 bases between. This CDR3 comprises 21 residues. Per the germline V gene, CDR1 is MRHNA and CDR2 is SNTAGT. CDR3 bases: TGTGCCAGCAGTGACTCGACAAAAAGAGGTCTGGAGGAGACTATATTCTACGAGCAGTACTTC. Its translation: CASSDSTKRGLEETIFYEQYF.

This chain connects TRBV6-6 to TRBJ2-1; TRBD1 matches at 9 bases. Germline CDR1 and CDR2: MNHNY and SVGAGI (reference sequence). Losses at the gene ends were 7 bases for V and 4 bases for J; bases not matched to a gene: 11. This CDR3 region has 16 residues. CDR3 loop: CASISSTGGSYNEQFF. In DNA form, the CDR3 reads TGTGCCAGCATTTCCTCCACAGGGGGCTCTTACAATGAGCAGTTCTTC.

This chain connects TRBV21-1 to TRBJ2-7; the table's D call, TRBD2, has no DNA check behind it. TRBV21-1 is termed a pseudogene. There are 15 residues in the CDR3. CDR3 in amino acids: CASSKSSGVPYEQYF. The CDR3 coding sequence is TGTGCCAGCAGCAAATCGAGCGGGGTCCCTTACGAGCAGTACTTC.

Turning to this clone: One end of the junction varies from germline; a read error may be responsible. The genes are TRBV27 and TRBJ1-2; TRBD1 matches at 12 bases. The CDR3 contains 15 residues. Germline V gene lookup returns CDR1 MNHEY and CDR2 SMNVEV (reference sequence). This chain's CDR3 is CANSPAGTGGFGYTF. The CDR3 DNA is TGTGCCAACAGTCCGGCCGGGACAGGGGGCTTTGGCTACACCTTC.